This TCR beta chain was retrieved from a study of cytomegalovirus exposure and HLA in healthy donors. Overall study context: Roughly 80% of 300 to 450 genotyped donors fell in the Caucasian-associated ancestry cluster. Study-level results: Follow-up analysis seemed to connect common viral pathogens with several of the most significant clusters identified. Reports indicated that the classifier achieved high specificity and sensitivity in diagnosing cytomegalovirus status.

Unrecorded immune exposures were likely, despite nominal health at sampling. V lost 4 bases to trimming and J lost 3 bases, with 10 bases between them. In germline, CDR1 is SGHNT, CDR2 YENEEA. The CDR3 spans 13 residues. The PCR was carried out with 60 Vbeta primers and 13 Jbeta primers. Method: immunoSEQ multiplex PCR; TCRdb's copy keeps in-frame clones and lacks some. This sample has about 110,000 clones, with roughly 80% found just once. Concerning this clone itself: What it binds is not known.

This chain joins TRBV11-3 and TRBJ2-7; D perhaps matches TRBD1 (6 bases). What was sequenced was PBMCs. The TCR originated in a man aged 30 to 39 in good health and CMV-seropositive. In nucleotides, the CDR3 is TGTGCCAGCAGCTCCCAGGGGTACTACGAGCAGTACTTC. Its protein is CASSSQGYYEQYF.